This T cell receptor beta chain was profiled in a study of response to subunit inactivated influenza vaccine. Via MiXCR, TCRdb re-called the RT-PCR reads, giving one row per CDR3 protein. The sample holds approximately 700,000 distinct CDR3 sequences, 15% to 17% seen once. This clonotype occurred a few times. This material consisted of PBMCs from blood, taken about 12 days after vaccination. This receptor was taken from a man aged 50 to 59 who received an inactivated influenza vaccine.

The CDR3 sequence is CASSWVTGVSYEQYF. The CDR3 DNA follows: TGTGCCAGCAGCTGGGTGACAGGGGTCTCCTACGAGCAGTACTTC. The chain uses TRBV7-2 and TRBJ2-7; TRBD1 agrees at 8 bases. Trimming removed 4 bases from V and 0 bases from J; junction bases left unmatched: 5. CDR1 and CDR2 from the germline V gene are SGHTA and FQGNSA. This CDR3 comprises 15 residues.